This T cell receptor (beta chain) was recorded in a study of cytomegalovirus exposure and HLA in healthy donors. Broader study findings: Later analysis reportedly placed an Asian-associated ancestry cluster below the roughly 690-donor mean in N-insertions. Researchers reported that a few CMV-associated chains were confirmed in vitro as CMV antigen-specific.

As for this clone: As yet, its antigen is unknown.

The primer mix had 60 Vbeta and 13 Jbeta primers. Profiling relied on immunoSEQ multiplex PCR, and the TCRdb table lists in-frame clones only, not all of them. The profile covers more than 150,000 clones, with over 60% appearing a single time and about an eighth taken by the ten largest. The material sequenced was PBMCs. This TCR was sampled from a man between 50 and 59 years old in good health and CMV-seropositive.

The CDR3, as DNA: TGTGCCAGCAGTGTCAGCTCTGGGGCCAACGTCCTGACTTTC. Its protein product is CASSVSSGANVLTF. J is TRBJ2-6 and V is TRBV2; D ambiguous. Looked up from germline, CDR1 is SNHLY and CDR2 is FYNNEI. This CDR3 is built from 14 residues. V was clipped by 4 bases and J by 0 bases, with 4 bases between them.